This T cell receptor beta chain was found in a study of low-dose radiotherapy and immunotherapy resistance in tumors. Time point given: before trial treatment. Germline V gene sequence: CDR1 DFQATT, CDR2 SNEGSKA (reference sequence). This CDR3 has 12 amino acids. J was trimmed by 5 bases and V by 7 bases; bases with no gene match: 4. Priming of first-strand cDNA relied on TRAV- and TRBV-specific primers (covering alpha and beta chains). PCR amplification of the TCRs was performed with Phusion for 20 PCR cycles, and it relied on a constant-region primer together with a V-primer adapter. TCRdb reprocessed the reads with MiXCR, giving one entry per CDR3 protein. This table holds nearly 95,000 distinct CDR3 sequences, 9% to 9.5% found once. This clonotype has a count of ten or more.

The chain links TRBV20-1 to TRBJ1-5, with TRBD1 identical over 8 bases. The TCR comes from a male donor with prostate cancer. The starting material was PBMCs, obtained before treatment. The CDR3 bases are TGCAGTGTAGGACAGGGTTATCAGCCCCAGCATTTT. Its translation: CSVGQGYQPQHF.